This T cell receptor (beta chain) was sequenced during a study of cytotoxic CD8 clonotypes in ibrutinib-treated CLL. Looking at the study overall: Partial responders 24, complete 2; about twelve progressed and about 14 stayed in remission by median roughly 70 months. Samples averaged around 280,000 productive templates and approximately 100,000 productive rearrangements.

This clone was recorded a few times. Its antigen is unknown. The CDR3 covers 15 residues. Germline values: CDR1 SGHAT, CDR2 FQDESV (reference sequence). V was cut by 5 bases and J by 3 bases, with 13 bases left in between. Study-level results: Having risen at ibrutinib response, clonality had fallen back toward baseline by progression. Shared public clonotypes were rare, and on treatment they either got smaller or stayed the same.

Clones were read by immunoSEQ multiplex PCR, and TCRdb kept only the in-frame ones, dropping some. The sample lists about 130,000 clones; 79% were seen once. The chain recombines TRBV11-1 with TRBJ2-2, with D possibly matching TRBD2 (6 bases). The sequence came from a human donor with chronic lymphocytic leukemia. Sequences were derived from PBMCs, sampled after 12 months of ibrutinib treatment. In DNA form, the CDR3 reads TGTGCCAGCAGCCTTAGGGAGGTCGACACCGGGGAGCTGTTTTTT. This encodes CASSLREVDTGELFF.